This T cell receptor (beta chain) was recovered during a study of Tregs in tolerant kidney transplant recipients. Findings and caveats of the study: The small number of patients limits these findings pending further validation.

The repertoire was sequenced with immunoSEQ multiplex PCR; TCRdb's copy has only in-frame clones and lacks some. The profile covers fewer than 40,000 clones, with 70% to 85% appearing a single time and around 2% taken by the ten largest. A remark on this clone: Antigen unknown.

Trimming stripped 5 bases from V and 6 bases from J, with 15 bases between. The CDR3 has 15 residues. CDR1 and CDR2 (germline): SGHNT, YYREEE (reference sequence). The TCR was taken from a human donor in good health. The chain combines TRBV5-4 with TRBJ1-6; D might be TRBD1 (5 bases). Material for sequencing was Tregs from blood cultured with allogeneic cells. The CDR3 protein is CASRFGGQGNSPLHF. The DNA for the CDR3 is TGTGCCAGCAGGTTTGGGGGTCAGGGTAATTCACCCCTCCACTTT.